The next 9 T cell receptor beta chains were all read from a single sample in a study of T-cell memory formation after mild COVID-19. TCRdb processed the 5' RACE reads anew with MiXCR; each CDR3 protein has one entry. The table shows a few hundred thousand distinct CDR3 sequences, with around 15% occurring only once. Sample: PBMCs or a T cell subset sorted from them (not recorded which). The source of these receptors is a man younger than 35 who had mild COVID-19 (a few samples of this study predate the infection). Cell type and time point are not known.

This clonotype was seen more than once but under ten times. The V call is TRBV6-5, the J call TRBJ2-2; possible D gene TRBD2, 6 bases. CDR3 length: 15 amino acids. The germline CDR1 and CDR2 sequences are MNHEY and SVGAGI. Trimming removed 7 bases from V and 3 bases from J, with 15 bases in between. CDR3 coding DNA: TGTGCCAGCACCTTACGGGGGTATGACACCGGGGAGCTGTTTTTT. It codes for CASTLRGYDTGELFF.

This clonotype was found a few times. V gene TRBV6-4 combines with J gene TRBJ2-7; D ambiguous. There are 17 residues in the CDR3. Trimming pared 2 bases from V and 2 bases from J, leaving 19 bases between. Germline V gene sequence: CDR1 MRHNA, CDR2 SNTAGT. Written as DNA, the CDR3 is TGTGCCAGCAGTGACCCCCCCTGGGCCAGTCCCCCCTACGAGCAGTACGTC. Translating it yields CASSDPPWASPPYEQYV.

The sample holds a few counts of this clonotype. The chain uses TRBV29-1 and TRBJ2-1; maybe TRBD1 (6 bases). The CDR3 loop spans 13 amino acids. V was cut by 7 bases and J by 7 bases, with 17 bases left in between. Germline CDR1 and CDR2: SQVTM and ANQGSEA. The CDR3 spells CSAQRQGMNEQFF. The CDR3, as DNA: TGCAGCGCCCAAAGGCAGGGGATGAATGAGCAGTTCTTC.

This chain joins TRBV9 and TRBJ1-6; D remains ambiguous. Trimming shortened V by 0 bases and J by 9 bases, and 7 bases separated the two germline ends. Germline V gene lookup returns CDR1 SGDLS and CDR2 YYNGEE. The CDR3 is 13 residues long. CDR3 protein: CASSVGLGSPLHF. CDR3 sequence (DNA): TGTGCCAGCAGCGTAGGTCTTGGTTCACCCCTCCACTTT.

This clonotype was seen only a few times. V is TRBV12-3 or TRBV12-4 and J is TRBJ1-1; D uncertain. V lost 7 bases and J 2 bases, leaving 11 bases between the germline ends. The CDR3 has 13 amino acids. For the CDR3, the DNA is TGTGCCAGCAACAGAGAGAGAAACACTGAAGCTTTCTTT. Its protein product is CASNRERNTEAFF.

This clonotype was found a few times. The chain combines TRBV6-6 with TRBJ2-7; 9 nucleotides line up with TRBD1. With 7 bases clipped from V and 7 bases from J, the junction kept 14 bases outside the gene matches. CDR1 is MNHNY and CDR2 is SVGAGI in the germline V gene (reference sequence). This CDR3 has 15 residues. The CDR3 is CASKGAIQGAREQYF. CDR3 sequence (DNA): TGTGCCAGCAAGGGGGCGATACAGGGGGCGCGAGAGCAGTACTTC.

The chain employs TRBV4-1 and TRBJ2-2; 9 nucleotides line up with TRBD2. From germline, CDR1 is MGHRA and CDR2 YSYEKL. This CDR3 comprises 14 residues. The J segment lost 5 bases and the V segment lost 5 bases, leaving 3 bases of the junction unmatched. The CDR3 reads CASSLAGVTGELFF. The DNA for the CDR3 is TGCGCCAGCAGCTTAGCGGGGGTTACCGGGGAGCTGTTTTTT.

This clonotype was detected a few times. This chain uses TRBV20-1 with TRBJ2-5; tentative D call: TRBD1 (6 bases). Germline CDR1 is DFQATT and CDR2 is SNEGSKA (reference sequence). CDR3 length: 13 amino acids. The V gene lost 2 bases and the J gene lost 7 bases, with 14 bases spanning the gap. For the CDR3, the DNA is TGCAGTGCTAGAAAGACAGGAGGCGGGACCCAGTACTTC. This translates into CSARKTGGGTQYF.

This clonotype was picked up a small number of times. V gene TRBV5-6 combines with J gene TRBJ2-6, with D unresolved. The CDR3 sequence is 15 residues long. V was shortened by 1 base and J by 1 base, with 6 bases between the two germline ends. Germline V gene sequence: CDR1 SGHDT, CDR2 YYEEEE. DNA of the CDR3: TGTGCCAGCAGCTTGCCCGTTTCTGGGGCCAACGTCCTGACTTTC. Protein product: CASSLPVSGANVLTF.